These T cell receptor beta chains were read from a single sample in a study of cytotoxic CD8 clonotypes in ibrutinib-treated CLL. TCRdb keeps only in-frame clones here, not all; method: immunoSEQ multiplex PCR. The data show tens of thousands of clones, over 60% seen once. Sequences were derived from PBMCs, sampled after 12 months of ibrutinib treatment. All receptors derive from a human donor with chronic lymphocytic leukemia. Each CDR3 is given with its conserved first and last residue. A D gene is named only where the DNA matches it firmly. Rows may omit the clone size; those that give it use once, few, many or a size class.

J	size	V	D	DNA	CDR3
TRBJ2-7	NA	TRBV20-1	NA	TGCAGTGCTAGAGACGTCTACGAGCAGTACTTC	CSARDVYEQYF
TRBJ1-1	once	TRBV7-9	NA	TGTGCCAGCAGCCAAGGGAGGAACACTGAAGCTTTCTTT	CASSQGRNTEAFF
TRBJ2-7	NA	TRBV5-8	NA	TGTGCCCCCAGCGGGTACTACGAGCAGTACTTC	CAPSGYYEQYF
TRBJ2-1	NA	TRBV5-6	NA	TGTGCCAGCAGCCTAGACGTCGGACCACAGTCGGGGCAGTTCTTC	CASSLDVGPQSGQFF
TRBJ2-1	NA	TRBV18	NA	TGTGCCAGCTCACCCAGGGTCAGTGAGCAGTTCTTC	CASSPRVSEQFF
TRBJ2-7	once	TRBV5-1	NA	TGCGCCAGCAGCTTGGATCCTTATTTTGGGCATCAGTACTTC	CASSLDPYFGHQYF
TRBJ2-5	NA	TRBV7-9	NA	TGTGCCAGCAGCATGGAAGGAGAGACCCAGTACTTC	CASSMEGETQYF
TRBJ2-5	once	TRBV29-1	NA	TGCAGCGTAGACCTTACCGTTATACCGGGAGAGACCCAGTACTTC	CSVDLTVIPGETQYF
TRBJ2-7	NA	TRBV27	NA	TGTGCCAGCAGTCTCACGGCAGCTTTCGAGCAGTACTTC	CASSLTAAFEQYF
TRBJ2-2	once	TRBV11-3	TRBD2	TGTGCCAGCAGCTCCCCCCGGGTAGCGGGGTCAACCGGGGAGCTGTTTTTT	CASSSPRVAGSTGELFF
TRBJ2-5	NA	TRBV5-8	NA	TGTGCCAGCAGCCCCCAAGAGACCCAGTACTTC	CASSPQETQYF
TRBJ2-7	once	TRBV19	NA	TGTGCCAGTAGTATTCGGTTCGGTTCCTACGAGCAGTACTTC	CASSIRFGSYEQYF
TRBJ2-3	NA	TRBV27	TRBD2	TGTGCCAGCAGGGTAGCGGGTAACACAGATACGCAGTATTTT	CASRVAGNTDTQYF
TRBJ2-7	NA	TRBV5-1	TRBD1	TGCGCCAGCAGCTTCGACAGGGGGGAATACGAGCAGTACTTC	CASSFDRGEYEQYF
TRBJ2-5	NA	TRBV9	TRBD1	TGTGCCAGCAGCGTTGGGTGGGGGAGACAGGGACAAGAGACCCAGTACTTC	CASSVGWGRQGQETQYF
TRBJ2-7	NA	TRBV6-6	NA	TGTGCCAGCAGTTACTTAGGACGGCCGATCGAGCAGTACTTC	CASSYLGRPIEQYF
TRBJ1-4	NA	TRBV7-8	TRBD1	TGTGCCAGCAGCCTAAGGGAGGCAGGGGGCGGGGAAAAACTGTTTTTT	CASSLREAGGGEKLFF
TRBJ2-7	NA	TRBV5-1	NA	TGCGCCAGCAGCTTGGAGTTGACCTACGAGCAGTACTTC	CASSLELTYEQYF
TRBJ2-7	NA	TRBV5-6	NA	TGTGCCAGCAGCTTGGGGGCCGCAGGGAGCTACGAGCAGTACTTC	CASSLGAAGSYEQYF
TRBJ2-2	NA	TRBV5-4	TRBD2	TGTGCCAGCAGCCTCGGACTAGAATACCCCGTTCAGTTTTTT	CASSLGLEYPVQFF
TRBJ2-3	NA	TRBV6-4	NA	TGTGCCAGCAGTGACGGTGGTCGGAGCACAGATACGCAGTATTTT	CASSDGGRSTDTQYF
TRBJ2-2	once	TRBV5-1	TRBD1	TGCGCCAGCAGCAGCACGGGACAGGGGAGACCCAACACCGGGGAGCTGTTTTTT	CASSSTGQGRPNTGELFF
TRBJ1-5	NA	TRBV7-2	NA	TGTGCCAGCAGCTCGGAGGGAGGGCAGCCCCAGCATTTT	CASSSEGGQPQHF
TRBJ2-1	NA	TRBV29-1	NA	TGCAGCGTTGGCAATTTCAACAATGAGCAGTTCTTC	CSVGNFNNEQFF
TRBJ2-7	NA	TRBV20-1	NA	TGCAGTGCTAGAGATTTGTACGAGCAGTACTTC	CSARDLYEQYF
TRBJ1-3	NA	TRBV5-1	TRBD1	TGCGCCAGCAGCATAGGACAGGCGAGGGGAAACACCATATATTTT	CASSIGQARGNTIYF
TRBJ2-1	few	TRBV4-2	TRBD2	TGTGCCAGCAGCCACCAATTCGGGCTAGCGGGAGGGCTACACTACAATGAGCAGTTCTTC	CASSHQFGLAGGLHYNEQFF
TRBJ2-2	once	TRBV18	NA	TGTGCCAGCTCACCAAGGCTCGACCCCAACACCGGGGAGCTGTTTTTT	CASSPRLDPNTGELFF
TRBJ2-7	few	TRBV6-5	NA	TGTGCCAGCAGTGAGAGGAAACAGAGGGAGTACTTC	CASSERKQREYF
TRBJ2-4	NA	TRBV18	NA	TGTGCCAGCTCACCAGAGGGGGCCAAAAACATTCAGTACTTC	CASSPEGAKNIQYF
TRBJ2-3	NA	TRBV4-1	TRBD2	TGCGCCAGCAGCCAAGTGTTTCGGACTAGCGGGAGCACAGATACGCAGTATTTT	CASSQVFRTSGSTDTQYF
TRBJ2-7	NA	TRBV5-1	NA	TGCGCCAGCAGCTTGGGTCAGGTCTACGAGCAGTACTTC	CASSLGQVYEQYF
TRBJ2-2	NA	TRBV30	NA	TGTGCCTGGAGTGTACCCCTGTGGCGGAGAAACACCGGGGAGCTGTTTTTT	CAWSVPLWRRNTGELFF
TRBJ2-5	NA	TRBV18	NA	TGTGCCAGCTCAGGACTGGAGACCCAGTACTTC	CASSGLETQYF
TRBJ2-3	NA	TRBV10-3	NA	TGTGCCATCAGGGGCACAGATACGCAGTATTTT	CAIRGTDTQYF
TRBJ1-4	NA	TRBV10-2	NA	TGCGCCAGCAGTGAGGGACAGGAAAAACTGTTTTTT	CASSEGQEKLFF
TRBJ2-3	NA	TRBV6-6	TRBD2	TGTGCCAGCAGTTTTCCGGGACTAGCGGTATACGATACGCAGTATTTT	CASSFPGLAVYDTQYF
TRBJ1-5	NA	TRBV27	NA	TGTGCCAGCAGGCTATTCAGGGACGATCAGCCCCAGCATTTT	CASRLFRDDQPQHF
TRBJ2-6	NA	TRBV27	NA	TGTGCCAGCAGTTTGGGAAGGGGAGCGGCGGGGGCCAACGTCCTGACTTTC	CASSLGRGAAGANVLTF
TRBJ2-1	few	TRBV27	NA	TGTGCCAGCAGTTTATCGCCTAGCCAAACCTACAATGAGCAGTTCTTC	CASSLSPSQTYNEQFF
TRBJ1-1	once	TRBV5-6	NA	TGTGCCAGCAGCCAAAGGACATCTTTCATGAACACTGAAGCTTTCTTT	CASSQRTSFMNTEAFF
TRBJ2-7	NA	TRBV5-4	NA	TGTGCCAGCAGCTTGGATCCCGCCGGATTCTACGAGCAGTACTTC	CASSLDPAGFYEQYF
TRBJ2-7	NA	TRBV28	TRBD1	TGTGCCAGCAACCTAAACAGGGGTGGCGAGCAGTACTTC	CASNLNRGGEQYF
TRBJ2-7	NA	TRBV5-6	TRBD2	TGTGCCAGCAGGCGGACTAGCGGGTGGCTACTCGGTGGCGAGCAGTACTTC	CASRRTSGWLLGGEQYF
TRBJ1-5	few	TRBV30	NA	TGTGCCTGGAGTGTGGACAGTGATAGCAATCAGCCCCAGCATTTT	CAWSVDSDSNQPQHF
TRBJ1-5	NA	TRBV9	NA	TGTGGGATGGTCCTCCTTGCCCAGCATTTT	CGMVLLAQHF
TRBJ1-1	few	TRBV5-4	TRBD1	TGTGCCAGCAGCTTGCGGGACAGGCCACCAAAACGGGAAGCTTTCTTT	CASSLRDRPPKREAFF
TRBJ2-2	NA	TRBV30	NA	TGTGCCTGGAGCCCGCTGGGGACACACCTAGCCGGGGAGCTGTTTTTT	CAWSPLGTHLAGELFF